The 11 T cell receptor beta chains below were found in one sample sequenced in a study of identical twins. TCRdb itself ran the 5' RACE reads through MiXCR, one entry per CDR3 protein. Of 550,000 to 800,000 distinct CDR3 sequences listed, just over 7% are singletons. The data also belong to a second study, concerning yellow fever vaccine responses in identical twins.

Sequenced: PBMCs. These receptors all come from a woman aged 18-29 years in good health.

This clonotype was seen more than once but under ten times. J is TRBJ1-1 and V is TRBV5-5, with D possibly matching TRBD1 (5 bases). V shed 4 bases and J shed 0 bases, with 16 bases lying between them. Per the germline V gene, CDR1 is SGHKS and CDR2 is YYEKEE (reference sequence). The CDR3 is made up of 16 amino acids. CDR3 coding DNA: TGTGCCAGCAGCCGGGAAGAGGGGTGGATGAACACTGAAGCTTTCTTT. Translating it yields CASSREEGWMNTEAFF.

The rearrangement uses TRBV12-3 or TRBV12-4 and TRBJ2-1; D is unclear. The germline V and J ends were trimmed by 1 base and 3 bases, with 13 bases remaining between them. The CDR3 has 16 amino acids. The CDR3 is CASSLGAATVYNEQFF. The CDR3 nucleotides read TGTGCCAGCAGTTTAGGGGCAGCGACCGTCTACAATGAGCAGTTCTTC.

V is TRBV7-9 and J is TRBJ2-1, with TRBD2 as a possible D gene (6 bases). Trimming took 1 base from V and 7 from J, leaving 11 bases between them. The germline gives CDR1 SEHNR, CDR2 FQNEAQ (reference sequence). This CDR3 region has 14 residues. CDR3 bases: TGTGCCAGCAGCTTAGAGTTTCGGGGGAATGAGCAGTTCTTC. Its protein product is CASSLEFRGNEQFF.

A few counts support this clonotype. This chain uses TRBV15 with TRBJ2-5; tentative D call: TRBD1 (7 bases). CDR1 is LNHNV, CDR2 YYDKDF, per germline (reference sequence). Trimming left V 5 bases short and J 4 bases short, with 17 bases between. The CDR3 is 15 residues long. The chain's CDR3 is CATSPQGGLGETQYF. CDR3 sequence (DNA): TGTGCCACCAGCCCCCAGGGGGGCCTGGGAGAGACCCAGTACTTC.

This clonotype has more than one count but fewer than ten. The chain is built from TRBV7-3 and TRBJ2-1; 9 bases map to TRBD2. The germline V gene encodes CDR1 SGHTA and CDR2 FQGTGA. V dropped 5 bases and J dropped 7; count of bases not matched to a gene: 9. The CDR3 sequence is 15 residues long. In nucleotides, the CDR3 is TGTGCCAGCAGCACGCTGGCGGGAGGGCGAAATGAGCAGTTCTTC. Amino acid sequence: CASSTLAGGRNEQFF.

This clonotype was detected only a few times. The chain combines TRBV2 with TRBJ2-2, with 8 bases aligning to TRBD2. Germline V gene data show CDR1 as SNHLY and CDR2 as FYNNEI. With V trimmed by 7 bases and J by 5 bases, 9 bases remained unmatched. This CDR3 spans 15 amino acids. The CDR3 nucleotides read TGTGCCAGCAATCAAGCGGGAGTTCCTACCGGGGAGCTGTTTTTT. Amino acids: CASNQAGVPTGELFF. The full variable domain, rest sourced from reference TRBV2 and TRBJ2-2, is EPEVTQTPSHQVTQMGQEVILRCVPISNHLYFYWYRQILGQKVEFLVSFYNNEISEKSEIFDDQFSVERPDGSNFTLKIRSTKLEDSAMYFCASNQAGVPTGELFFGEGSRLTVL.

This clonotype was observed many times. This rearrangement joins TRBV11-3 to TRBJ1-4; D possibly corresponds to TRBD1 (6 bases). V lost 4 bases to trimming and J lost 5 bases, with 17 bases between them. The CDR3 length is 16 residues. Germline V gives CDR1 SGHNT, CDR2 YENEEA. The chain's CDR3 is CASSSGTGGKNEKLFF. In DNA form, the CDR3 reads TGTGCCAGCAGCTCTGGCACCGGGGGCAAGAATGAAAAACTGTTTTTT. The variable domain in full, with the rest retrieved from reference TRBV11-3 and TRBJ1-4, is EAGVVQSPRYKIIEKKQPVAFWCNPISGHNTLYWYLQNLGQGPELLIRYENEEAVDDSQLPKDRFSAERLKGVDSTLKIQPAELGDSAVYLCASSSGTGGKNEKLFFGSGTQLSVL.

This clonotype has just a few counts. The chain carries TRBV28 and TRBJ2-5, with TRBD1 identical over 11 bases. The V gene end was trimmed by 1 base and the J gene end by 1 base; junction bases not matched to a gene: 2. Per the germline V gene, CDR1 is MDHEN and CDR2 is SYDVKM. The CDR3 contains 16 residues. For the CDR3, the DNA is TGTGCCAGCAGTTTATTCGGACAGGGGGCCCAAGAGACCCAGTACTTC. Protein: CASSLFGQGAQETQYF.

The chain carries TRBV15 and TRBJ2-5; 10 bases fit TRBD2. V shed 3 bases, J shed 5 bases, and the junction held 3 bases outside the gene matches. The CDR3 is 14 residues long. Germline V gene sequence: CDR1 LNHNV, CDR2 YYDKDF (reference sequence). CDR3 coding DNA: TGTGCCACCAGCAGTAGCGGGGGGTGGGAGACCCAGTACTTC. Translating gives CATSSSGGWETQYF.

This clonotype was seen at least ten times. This chain uses TRBV12-3 or TRBV12-4 with TRBJ2-1; D possibly uses TRBD1 or TRBD2 (5 bases each). V gave up 8 bases and J gave up 4 bases, with 18 bases separating them. CDR3 length: 15 amino acids. This CDR3 reads CASQVRGALYNEQFF. Here the CDR3 DNA reads TGTGCCAGCCAGGTCCGGGGCGCTTTATACAATGAGCAGTTCTTC.

This clonotype was observed a handful of times. The rearrangement joins TRBV28 to TRBJ1-6, with TRBD1 as a possible D gene (5 bases). CDR1 and CDR2 from the germline V gene are MDHEN and SYDVKM. Trimming pared 6 bases from V and 8 bases from J, leaving 20 bases between. The CDR3 loop spans 16 amino acids. The CDR3 DNA follows: TGTGCCAGCAGGGTCCCAGGGATGCCGCTTGATTCACCCCTCCACTTT. It translates to CASRVPGMPLDSPLHF.